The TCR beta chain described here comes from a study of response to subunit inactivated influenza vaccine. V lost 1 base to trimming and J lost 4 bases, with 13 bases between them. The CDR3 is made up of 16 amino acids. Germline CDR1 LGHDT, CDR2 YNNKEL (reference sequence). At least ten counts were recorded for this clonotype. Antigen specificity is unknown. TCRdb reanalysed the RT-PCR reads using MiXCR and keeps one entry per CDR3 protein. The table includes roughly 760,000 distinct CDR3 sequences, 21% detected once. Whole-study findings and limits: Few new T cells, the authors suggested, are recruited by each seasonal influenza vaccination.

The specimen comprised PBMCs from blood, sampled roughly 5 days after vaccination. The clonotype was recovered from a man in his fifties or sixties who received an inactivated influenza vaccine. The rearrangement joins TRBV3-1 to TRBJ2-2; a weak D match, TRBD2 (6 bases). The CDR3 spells CASSQVPGVGTGELFF. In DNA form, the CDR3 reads TGTGCCAGCAGCCAAGTGCCGGGAGTGGGCACCGGGGAGCTGTTTTTT.